This passage covers 24 T cell receptor beta chains from one sample sequenced in a study of blood T cell repertoires in COVID-19 (dated by TCRdb to 2018 to 2020). Libraries came from the immunoSEQ multiplex PCR assay. This immuneACCESS table, as held by TCRdb, lists in-frame sequences with V and J called but not all clones. Of the missing ones, under half trace to an unresolved V gene in checked studies; the others have no known cause. A total of about 280,000 clones appear in this sample, approximately 83% of them only once. About 1.9% of the sample goes to the ten largest clones. The material sequenced was peripheral blood. All receptors come from a woman aged 30 to 39 who had recovered from COVID-19.

This chain uses TRBV18 with TRBJ1-3, with 10 bases that match TRBD1. Germline V gives CDR1 KGHSH, CDR2 LQKENI. The CDR3 has 16 amino acids. After removal of 3 bases from V and 7 bases from J, the junction contained 9 bases not matched to a gene. CDR3 amino acids: CASSPLEGQGYNTIYF. Here the CDR3 DNA reads TGTGCCAGCTCACCTTTGGAGGGACAGGGGTACAACACCATATATTTT.

This chain uses TRBV27 with TRBJ1-4; tentative D call: TRBD1 (6 bases). The V end was cut by 7 bases, the J end by 8 bases, with 17 bases between. Germline CDR1 reads MNHEY; CDR2 reads SMNVEV (reference sequence). The CDR3 is 14 residues long. DNA for the CDR3: TGTGCCAGCACCCGATCCGGGACAACGGAAAAACTGTTTTTT. It specifies CASTRSGTTEKLFF.

V and J are TRBV27 and TRBJ2-5; 7 bases align to TRBD2. The CDR3 is made up of 15 amino acids. Germline values: CDR1 MNHEY, CDR2 SMNVEV (reference sequence). V shed 7 bases, J shed 4 bases, and the junction held 12 bases outside the gene matches. The CDR3 reads CASTHYAGDAETQYF. CDR3 DNA sequence: TGTGCCAGCACTCACTACGCGGGAGATGCAGAGACCCAGTACTTC.

This rearrangement joins TRBV4-1 to TRBJ1-5; 8 positions agree with TRBD1. With 0 bases clipped from V and 9 bases from J, the junction kept 7 bases outside the gene matches. Germline CDR1 is MGHRA and CDR2 is YSYEKL. The CDR3 has 15 amino acids. This chain's CDR3 is CASSQDTQGATPQHF. As DNA, the CDR3 is TGCGCCAGCAGCCAAGATACCCAGGGGGCGACGCCCCAGCATTTT.

The chain uses TRBV5-6 and TRBJ1-2; maybe TRBD1 (5 bases). Trimming cost V 0 bases and J 4 bases, with 13 bases left between them. Germline lookup yields CDR1 SGHDT and CDR2 YYEEEE. This CDR3 has 15 amino acids. The CDR3 reads CASSLAQAGLYGYTF. The CDR3 nucleotides read TGTGCCAGCAGCTTGGCGCAGGCGGGGCTCTATGGCTACACCTTC.

The chain has TRBV24-1 and TRBJ2-5; possible D gene TRBD1, 5 bases. Germline V CDR1 and CDR2: KGHDR, SFDVKD. The CDR3 consists of 14 residues. V was pared by 9 bases and J by 2 bases, with 15 bases between. The CDR3 nucleotides read TGTGCCACCTCAGAGGCAGGGCCACAAGAGACCCAGTACTTC. Protein sequence: CATSEAGPQETQYF.

The rearrangement joins TRBV2 to TRBJ2-7, with 10 bases matching TRBD2. V dropped 7 bases and J dropped 5; count of bases not matched to a gene: 5. Germline CDR1 is SNHLY and CDR2 is FYNNEI. CDR3 length: 13 amino acids. CDR3 bases: TGTGCCAGCAAGGAAACTAGCGGGGACGAGCAGTACTTC. Translating it yields CASKETSGDEQYF.

The rearrangement uses TRBV6-5 and TRBJ2-5, with 8 bases lining up with TRBD1. The germline gives CDR1 MNHEY, CDR2 SVGAGI. V lost 3 bases, J lost 6 bases, and 3 bases stayed unmatched. The CDR3 contains 13 residues. CDR3 coding DNA: TGTGCCAGCAGTTATGACAGGGGACAGACCCAGTACTTC. It codes for CASSYDRGQTQYF.

Here the CDR3 DNA reads TGTGCCAGTAGCCGGGGTCGGGGCCAGGAGGGATACAATGAGCAGTTCTTC. The encoded protein is CASSRGRGQEGYNEQFF. The chain links TRBV19 to TRBJ2-1; D is possibly TRBD2 (6 bases). Germline V CDR1 and CDR2: LNHDA, SQIVND (reference sequence). This CDR3 is 17 amino acids long. V was pared by 6 bases and J by 4 bases, with 22 bases between.

This clone was detected a few times. This sequence joins TRBV4-2 and TRBJ2-7, with 10 bases that match TRBD1. CDR1 is LGHNA, CDR2 YNFKEQ, per germline. With V trimmed by 0 bases and J by 3 bases, 8 bases remained unmatched. The CDR3 runs 17 residues. The CDR3 sequence is CASSQEAGTGDLYEQYF. As DNA, the CDR3 is TGTGCCAGCAGCCAAGAGGCAGGGACAGGGGACCTCTACGAGCAGTACTTC.

The chain is built from TRBV5-1 and TRBJ1-1; D might be TRBD1 (5 bases). The CDR3 runs 14 residues. Deletions cut 4 bases from V and 1 base from J, with 11 bases between. Germline lookup yields CDR1 SGHRS and CDR2 YFSETQ. Here the CDR3 DNA reads TGCGCCAGCAGCCCGGACATGGGGAACACTGAAGCTTTCTTT. Its protein is CASSPDMGNTEAFF.

This clone came up once. The chain is built from TRBV2 and TRBJ1-6; D is perhaps TRBD1 (5 bases). V gave up 2 bases and J gave up 9 bases, with 14 bases separating them. Germline loops: CDR1 SNHLY, CDR2 FYNNEI. The CDR3 runs to 15 residues. The CDR3 nucleotides are TGTGCCAGCAGTGAATTGGACCCCAGGGTTTCACCCCTCCACTTT. As protein: CASSELDPRVSPLHF.

V usage is TRBV28 and J usage is TRBJ2-7; 9 bases agree with TRBD2. Per the germline V gene, CDR1 is MDHEN and CDR2 is SYDVKM. Trimming at V came to 3 bases and at J to 3 bases, leaving 9 bases not matched to a gene. The CDR3 extends over 16 amino acids. For the CDR3, the DNA is TGTGCCAGCAGTTTGTCCCTAGCGGGATATTTCTACGAGCAGTACTTC. Its translation: CASSLSLAGYFYEQYF.

The rearrangement links TRBV11-2 to TRBJ1-5; the D gene is possibly TRBD1 (5 bases). Looked up from germline, CDR1 is SGHAT and CDR2 is FQNNGV. The CDR3 is 14 amino acids. The germline V and J ends were trimmed by 3 bases and 6 bases, with 12 bases remaining between them. The CDR3 nucleotides are TGTGCCAGCAGCTTTGGAGGGGAGGGTCAGCCCCAGCATTTT. Its translation is CASSFGGEGQPQHF.

This sequence joins TRBV5-1 and TRBJ1-4; D gene unclear. From germline, CDR1 is SGHRS and CDR2 YFSETQ. This CDR3 has 15 residues. V was cut by 4 bases and J by 5 bases, with 15 bases left in between. CDR3 protein: CASSINVGRNEKLFF. For the CDR3, the DNA is TGCGCCAGCAGCATTAATGTGGGCAGGAATGAAAAACTGTTTTTT.

The DNA of the CDR3 is TGTGCCAGCAGCCCTTCAGGGGGGCGGGATAATTCACCCCTCCACTTT. Its protein is CASSPSGGRDNSPLHF. The chain joins TRBV5-6 to TRBJ1-6; 7 bases are a match to TRBD1. Looked up from germline, CDR1 is SGHDT and CDR2 is YYEEEE. This CDR3 contains 16 residues. The J segment lost 5 bases and the V segment lost 4 bases, leaving 9 bases of the junction unmatched.

V gene TRBV20-1 combines with J gene TRBJ2-7; 9 bases are shared with TRBD2. Looked up from germline, CDR1 is DFQATT and CDR2 is SNEGSKA (reference sequence). Germline trimming cut 7 bases from V and 6 bases from J; bases unmatched to any gene: 4. The CDR3 has 11 residues. The CDR3 DNA reads TGCAGTGGACTAGCGGCCCTCGAGCAGTACTTC. Protein product: CSGLAALEQYF.

This chain joins TRBV19 and TRBJ1-6; TRBD1 is a possible D gene (6 bases). V was shortened by 3 bases and J by 7 bases, with 10 bases between the two germline ends. CDR3 size: 14 residues. Germline-derived CDR1 and CDR2 are LNHDA and SQIVND (reference sequence). CDR3 sequence: CASSIRTVNSPLHF. In nucleotides, the CDR3 is TGTGCCAGTAGTATTCGGACAGTCAATTCACCCCTCCACTTT.

The chain employs TRBV5-4 and TRBJ1-2; no firm D call. The CDR3 extends over 13 amino acids. CDR1 is SGHNT and CDR2 is YYREEE in the germline V gene (reference sequence). The V end lost 3 bases, the J end lost 7 bases, and 13 bases lay between the germline ends. In DNA, the CDR3 is TGTGCCAGCAGCTCCAGAACAATAGCTGGCTACACCTTC. Protein sequence: CASSSRTIAGYTF.

The V and J genes are TRBV5-8 and TRBJ1-1; D is unresolved. Germline CDR1 SGHTS, CDR2 YDEGEE. Trimming left V 0 bases short and J 5 bases short, with 5 bases between. This CDR3 has 12 residues. CDR3 in DNA: TGTGCCAGCAGCTTGGCCAGGACTGAAGCTTTCTTT. Translated, it gives CASSLARTEAFF. The entire variable domain, with the rest obtained from reference TRBV5-8 and TRBJ1-1, is as follows: EAGVTQSPTHLIKTRGQQATLRCSPISGHTSVYWYQQALGLGLQFLLWYDEGEERNRGNFPPRFSGRQFPNYSSELNVNALELEDSALYLCASSLARTEAFFGQGTRLTVV.

V gene TRBV6-2 or TRBV6-3 combines with J gene TRBJ2-5; D not resolved. Germline V gives CDR1 MNHEY, CDR2 SVGEGT. Trimming took 5 bases from V and 1 from J, leaving 11 bases between them. The CDR3 loop spans 14 amino acids. CDR3 in DNA: TGTGCCAGCAGTGACTTTGACACCCAAGAGACCCAGTACTTC. This encodes CASSDFDTQETQYF.

The chain uses TRBV18 and TRBJ1-1; D gene uncertain. CDR3 size: 15 residues. V lost 2 bases, J lost 2 bases, and 12 bases lay in between. Germline values: CDR1 KGHSH, CDR2 LQKENI. CDR3 coding DNA: TGTGCCAGCTCACCAAAACGGGATCCCAACACTGAAGCTTTCTTT. This gives the protein CASSPKRDPNTEAFF.

The chain links TRBV18 to TRBJ2-7; D is perhaps TRBD2 (5 bases). CDR3 length equals 15 residues. Trimming removed 3 bases from V and 1 base from J, with 13 bases in between. The germline gives CDR1 KGHSH, CDR2 LQKENI. The CDR3 reads CASSPRVFTSYEQYF. CDR3 coding DNA: TGTGCCAGCTCACCGAGGGTCTTTACATCCTACGAGCAGTACTTC.

V is TRBV6-5 and J is TRBJ2-1, with 8 bases fitting TRBD1. The V gene end was trimmed by 7 bases and the J gene end by 8 bases; junction bases not matched to a gene: 4. Germline CDR1 is MNHEY and CDR2 is SVGAGI. This CDR3 comprises 12 residues. Written as DNA, the CDR3 is TGTGCCAGCACTACAGGGGGTTATGAGCAGTTCTTC. This gives the protein CASTTGGYEQFF.